The 20 T cell receptor beta chains below were found in one sample sequenced in a study of Tregs in tolerant kidney transplant recipients. Here immunoSEQ multiplex PCR was the method, and the copy in TCRdb shows in-frame clones only, minus some. Counted here are tens of thousands of clones, over 85% occurring once; the ten biggest clones make up 4.7%. The sample taken for sequencing was CD8+ T cells from blood. The receptor set was obtained from a human donor in good health.

This clone was picked up one time. The gene calls are TRBV5-4 and TRBJ2-3; no reliable D call. The CDR3 covers 19 residues. Germline CDR1 is SGHNT and CDR2 is YYREEE (reference sequence). Trimming took 0 bases from V and 5 from J, leaving 25 bases between them. CDR3 residues: CASSLGLLGSTTGEDTQYF. CDR3 nucleotides: TGTGCCAGCAGCTTGGGATTATTAGGGTCCACCACCGGCGAAGATACGCAGTATTTT.

The chain employs TRBV4-2 and TRBJ1-2, with D perhaps matching TRBD1 (6 bases). Germline CDR1 is LGHNA and CDR2 is YNFKEQ. V lost 0 bases, J lost 5 bases, and 13 bases lay in between. The CDR3 runs to 15 residues. CDR3 DNA: TGTGCCAGCAGCCAAGATTTCGGACAGACTTATGGCTACACCTTC. It specifies CASSQDFGQTYGYTF.

The chain combines TRBV18 with TRBJ1-1; the D gene is possibly TRBD1 (6 bases). The V gene lost 4 bases and the J gene lost 1 base, with 10 bases spanning the gap. Germline CDR1 reads KGHSH; CDR2 reads LQKENI. The CDR3 sequence is 14 residues long. In DNA form, the CDR3 reads TGTGCCAGCTCACTAATGGACAGGAACACTGAAGCTTTCTTT. This translates into CASSLMDRNTEAFF.

This chain connects TRBV27 to TRBJ2-7; unclear D gene. Germline V gene lookup returns CDR1 MNHEY and CDR2 SMNVEV (reference sequence). This CDR3 is built from 13 residues. Trimming took 5 bases from V and 6 from J, leaving 14 bases between them. This chain's CDR3 is CASSPTGPPEQYF. In DNA, the CDR3 is TGTGCCAGCAGTCCTACCGGGCCACCCGAGCAGTACTTC.

This clone appeared once. V usage is TRBV11-2 and J usage is TRBJ2-7; tentative D call: TRBD1 (5 bases). The CDR3 runs to 13 residues. V dropped 0 bases and J dropped 3 bases, with 6 bases sitting between them. The germline V gene encodes CDR1 SGHAT and CDR2 FQNNGV. The CDR3 DNA reads as TGTGCCAGCAGCTTAGAGACAGACTACGAGCAGTACTTC. Its protein is CASSLETDYEQYF.

As regards this clone: Additional DNA sequences in this sample encode the identical CDR3. This chain joins TRBV6-1 and TRBJ2-5; 11 bases agree with TRBD2. The J segment lost 4 bases and the V segment lost 2 bases, leaving 3 bases of the junction unmatched. This CDR3 comprises 15 residues. The V gene's germline CDR1 is MNHNS and CDR2 SASEGT. As DNA, the CDR3 is TGTGCCAGCAGTGAATTAGCGGGAGGGCCAGAGACCCAGTACTTC. Encoded protein: CASSELAGGPETQYF.

The chain uses TRBV7-9 and TRBJ1-3; 7 nucleotides agree with TRBD1. CDR1 is SEHNR and CDR2 is FQNEAQ in the germline V gene (reference sequence). The CDR3 loop spans 15 amino acids. After removal of 4 bases from V and 0 bases from J, the junction contained 3 bases not matched to a gene. The CDR3, as DNA: TGTGCCAGCAGCTCGGGGACAGTCTCTGGAAACACCATATATTTT. Translating gives CASSSGTVSGNTIYF.

The chain is built from TRBV4-1 and TRBJ2-7, with a tentative D call TRBD2 (6 bases). The CDR3 consists of 14 residues. Looked up from germline, CDR1 is MGHRA and CDR2 is YSYEKL. Trimming removed 4 bases at V and 5 bases at J, with 15 bases between. The CDR3 nucleotides are TGCGCCAGCAGCCCTCGGGAGACGTCCCACGAGCAGTACTTC. This codes for CASSPRETSHEQYF.

The rearrangement joins TRBV4-1 to TRBJ2-1, with 10 bases fitting TRBD2. After removal of 0 bases from V and 9 bases from J, the junction contained 11 bases not matched to a gene. CDR1 is MGHRA and CDR2 is YSYEKL in the germline V gene. CDR3 size: 17 residues. This chain's CDR3 is CASSQDPPSGGAGEQFF. The CDR3 DNA reads TGCGCCAGCAGCCAAGACCCCCCTAGCGGGGGTGCGGGTGAGCAGTTCTTC.

The chain carries TRBV5-4 and TRBJ1-1; 7 bases are a match to TRBD1. Germline V gives CDR1 SGHNT, CDR2 YYREEE (reference sequence). The CDR3 extends over 13 amino acids. Germline trimming cut 10 bases from V and 2 bases from J; bases unmatched to any gene: 8. CDR3 protein: CAYYQGENTEAFF. The CDR3 nucleotides read TGTGCCTACTACCAGGGGGAAAACACTGAAGCTTTCTTT.

The chain is built from TRBV12-2 and TRBJ2-4; the table's D call, TRBD1, has no DNA check behind it. TRBV12-2 is shown as a pseudogene. The CDR3 is made up of 15 amino acids. This chain's CDR3 is CASRDRGLAKNIQYF. DNA for the CDR3: TGTGCAAGTCGCGACAGGGGGCTAGCCAAAAACATTCAGTACTTC.

The gene calls are TRBV6-5 and TRBJ1-4; 7 nucleotides align to TRBD1. Germline loops: CDR1 MNHEY, CDR2 SVGAGI. The V gene end was trimmed by 10 bases and the J gene end by 1 base; junction bases not matched to a gene: 9. This CDR3 has 15 residues. The CDR3 DNA reads as TGTGCCACCTCAGGGGGACGCTTAACTAATGAAAAACTGTTTTTT. Residues: CATSGGRLTNEKLFF.

The chain recombines TRBV6-1 with TRBJ2-1; weak D call: TRBD1 (5 bases). Deletions cut 6 bases from V and 0 bases from J, with 12 bases between. The CDR3 totals 15 residues. The germline V gene has CDR1 MNHNS and CDR2 SASEGT. CDR3 sequence reads: CASSLDKGSYNEQFF. As DNA, the CDR3 is TGTGCCAGCAGCTTGGACAAAGGCTCCTACAATGAGCAGTTCTTC.

The chain combines TRBV6-5 with TRBJ2-1; weak D call: TRBD1 (6 bases). The germline V gene has CDR1 MNHEY and CDR2 SVGAGI. Between the trimmed V and J ends, which lost 5 bases and 7 bases, there was a span of 12 bases. This CDR3 comprises 13 residues. CDR3 sequence: CASSGQPGNEQFF. In DNA, the CDR3 is TGTGCCAGCAGTGGACAGCCGGGGAATGAGCAGTTCTTC.

The V call is TRBV5-1, the J call TRBJ2-7, with D possibly called TRBD1 or TRBD2 (7 bases each). Germline V lookup: CDR1 SGHRS, CDR2 YFSETQ. The V end was cut by 0 bases, the J end by 4 bases, with 11 bases between. There are 14 residues in the CDR3. Here the CDR3 reads CASSLAGGGYEQYF. DNA for the CDR3: TGCGCCAGCAGCTTGGCAGGGGGAGGGTACGAGCAGTACTTC.

This clone was observed a single time. V usage is TRBV6-5 and J usage is TRBJ2-5, with 7 bases fitting TRBD1. J gave up 6 bases and V 6 bases, and 10 bases lay outside the gene matches. CDR1 is MNHEY, CDR2 SVGAGI, per germline. CDR3 length: 14 amino acids. The CDR3 reads CASSPTGVGKTQYF. For the CDR3, the DNA is TGTGCCAGCAGCCCTACAGGGGTTGGGAAGACCCAGTACTTC.

The CDR3: CSVGTGGDEKLFF. DNA of the CDR3: TGCAGCGTTGGGACAGGGGGAGATGAAAAACTGTTTTTT. The V and J genes are TRBV29-1 and TRBJ1-4; 10 nucleotides match TRBD1. CDR3 length equals 13 residues. Germline V gene lookup returns CDR1 SQVTM and CDR2 ANQGSEA. Trimming removed 4 bases from V and 6 bases from J; junction bases left unmatched: 2.

The V call is TRBV7-2, the J call TRBJ2-1, with 9 bases matching TRBD2. The CDR3 spans 13 residues. CDR1 is SGHTA and CDR2 is FQGNSA in the germline V gene. V lost 5 bases, J lost 9 bases, and 5 bases stayed unmatched. The CDR3 nucleotides are TGTGCCAGCAGCCTTGTTAGCGGGAGTGAGCAGTTCTTC. Amino acids: CASSLVSGSEQFF.

V gene TRBV27 combines with J gene TRBJ1-6; the match to TRBD1 covers 10 bases. V lost 6 bases, J lost 11 bases, and 7 bases stayed unmatched. This CDR3 comprises 14 residues. Germline CDR1 is MNHEY and CDR2 is SMNVEV (reference sequence). DNA of the CDR3: TGTGCCAGCAGGGGGACAGGGGATTTAACACCCCTCCACTTT. Protein: CASRGTGDLTPLHF.

This CDR3 reads CASSLLAGAVGELFF. CDR3 bases: TGTGCCAGCAGTTTGTTAGCGGGAGCGGTCGGGGAGCTGTTTTTT. V gene TRBV27 combines with J gene TRBJ2-2, with 9 bases lining up with TRBD2. The CDR3 has 15 residues. V was pared by 3 bases and J by 7 bases, with 6 bases of the junction left unmatched. Germline V lookup: CDR1 MNHEY, CDR2 SMNVEV (reference sequence).